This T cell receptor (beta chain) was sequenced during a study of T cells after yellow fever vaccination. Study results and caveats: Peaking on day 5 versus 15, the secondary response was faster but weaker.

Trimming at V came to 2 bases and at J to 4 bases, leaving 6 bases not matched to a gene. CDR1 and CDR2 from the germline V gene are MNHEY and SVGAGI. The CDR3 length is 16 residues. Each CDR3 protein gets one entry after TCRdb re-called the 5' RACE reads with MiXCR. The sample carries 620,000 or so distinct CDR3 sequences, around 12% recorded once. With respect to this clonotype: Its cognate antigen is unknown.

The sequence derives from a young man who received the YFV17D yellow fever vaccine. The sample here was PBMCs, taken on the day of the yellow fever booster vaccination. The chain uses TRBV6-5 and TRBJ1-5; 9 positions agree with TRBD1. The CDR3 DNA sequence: TGTGCCAGCAGTTACCTGGACAGGGGCGCTAATCAGCCCCAGCATTTT. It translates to CASSYLDRGANQPQHF.